These 27 T cell receptor beta chains were sequenced from one sample in a study of molecular identifiers for immune sequencing clone quantification. In TCRdb, the PCR reads were re-called with MiXCR into one record per CDR3 protein. The data contain some 91,000 distinct CDR3 sequences, roughly 26% of them singletons. Specimen: naive CD8+ T cells from blood, with Jurkat cell RNA spiked in. The sample's subset: FACS-sorted CD8+CD4-CCR7+CD45RA+ naive T cells. All receptors come from a human donor in good health. Some libraries in this study had Jurkat cell RNA spiked in.

Comments on this clonotype: A read error is possible here, since a much larger clone lies one base away. This chain connects TRBV7-6 to TRBJ2-3; D remains ambiguous. Germline V lookup: CDR1 SGHVS, CDR2 FNYEAQ. This CDR3 has 13 residues. The CDR3 is CASSLDPTNTQYF. The CDR3 DNA sequence: TGTGCCAGCAGCTTAGATCCCACAAATACGCAGTATTTT.

This clonotype was seen repeatedly, ten times or more. The J gene is TRBJ1-2, the V gene TRBV6-5, with no clear D. V lost 5 bases to trimming and J lost 4 bases, with 11 bases between them. The germline V gene encodes CDR1 MNHEY and CDR2 SVGAGI. This CDR3 has 13 residues. The CDR3 DNA reads as TGTGCCAGCAGTCCGGACGGACCCTATGGCTACACCTTC. Protein: CASSPDGPYGYTF.

This clonotype was seen a handful of times. The chain combines TRBV7-9 with TRBJ1-1; D remains ambiguous. V shed 1 base and J shed 0 bases, with 9 bases lying between them. This CDR3 is 15 amino acids long. Looked up from germline, CDR1 is SEHNR and CDR2 is FQNEAQ (reference sequence). The CDR3 sequence: CASSLDGRLNTEAFF. The CDR3 DNA reads as TGTGCCAGCAGCTTAGATGGCAGATTGAACACTGAAGCTTTCTTT.

This clonotype was observed at least ten times. V is TRBV27 and J is TRBJ2-7, with 9 bases matching TRBD2. The CDR3 totals 14 residues. From germline, CDR1 is MNHEY and CDR2 SMNVEV (reference sequence). V trimming: 6 bases; J trimming: 3 bases; junction bases outside the gene matches: 6. The CDR3 sequence: CASSIAGEHYEQYF. The CDR3 nucleotides read TGTGCCAGCAGCATAGCGGGAGAGCACTACGAGCAGTACTTC.

This clonotype was detected many times. This chain connects TRBV6-2 or TRBV6-3 to TRBJ1-1; D remains ambiguous. CDR1 is MNHEY, CDR2 SVGEGT, per germline. The CDR3 has 16 amino acids. V was trimmed by 0 bases and J by 0 bases, leaving 11 bases between them. The CDR3 DNA is TGTGCCAGCAGTTACTCGAGGTCGGTTATGAACACTGAAGCTTTCTTT. Protein product: CASSYSRSVMNTEAFF.

Regarding this clonotype: It may be a read error: a sequence one base away is much more abundant. The rearrangement uses TRBV11-2 and TRBJ2-3, with unresolved D. V lost 3 bases and J lost 3, with 16 bases in between. CDR1 and CDR2 (germline): SGHAT, FQNNGV. This CDR3 is built from 16 residues. As DNA, the CDR3 is TGTGCCAGCAGCTTTCTGCAGAGAAGTCTAACAGATACGCAGTATTTT. It translates to CASSFLQRSLTDTQYF.

A remark on this clonotype: A read error may explain this, as a much larger clone is one base away. The rearrangement links TRBV7-9 to TRBJ2-7, with 8 bases fitting TRBD2. The CDR3 totals 14 residues. The V segment lost 5 bases and the J segment 3 bases; nucleotides outside the gene matches: 6. Germline loops: CDR1 SEHNR, CDR2 FQNEAQ (reference sequence). This CDR3 is CASSPPGLVYEQYF. CDR3 in DNA: TGTGCCAGCAGCCCCCCGGGACTAGTCTACGAGCAGTACTTC.

This clonotype was seen at least ten times. The chain links TRBV5-1 to TRBJ2-6, with TRBD1 identical over 9 bases. The CDR3 loop spans 18 amino acids. The trim removed 4 bases at V and 6 bases at J, leaving 14 bases unmatched. CDR1 is SGHRS, CDR2 YFSETQ, per germline. CDR3 bases: TGCGCCAGCAGCCAGGGACAGGGAACTCGAGGTGCGGCCAACGTCCTGACTTTC. Residues: CASSQGQGTRGAANVLTF.

Note on this clonotype: Just one base apart from a much larger clone, this may be a read error. V and J are TRBV19 and TRBJ1-1; D is ambiguous. The CDR3 spans 12 residues. Germline assignment: CDR1 LNHDA and CDR2 SQIVND (reference sequence). V shed 6 bases and J shed 0 bases, with 5 bases lying between them. In DNA form, the CDR3 reads TGTGCCAGTAGATACCTGAACACTGAAGCTTTCTTT. It translates to CASRYLNTEAFF.

This clonotype has a handful of counts. The gene calls are TRBV6-5 and TRBJ2-2, with unresolved D. In germline, CDR1 is MNHEY, CDR2 SVGAGI. V lost 2 bases and J lost 4, with 8 bases in between. The CDR3 is 14 residues long. The CDR3 DNA sequence: TGTGCCAGCAGTTACCCGGGTGTCACCGGGGAGCTGTTTTTT. Encoded protein: CASSYPGVTGELFF.

Details on this clonotype: A much larger clone sits a single nucleotide away, making a read error possible. The chain recombines TRBV7-9 with TRBJ2-7; D is perhaps TRBD1 (5 bases). This CDR3 has 12 residues. Trimming took off 4 bases at V and 2 bases at J, with 6 bases between the two ends. CDR1 and CDR2 (germline): SEHNR, FQNEAQ (reference sequence). This CDR3 is CASSSQAYEQYF. DNA for the CDR3: TGTGCCAGCAGCTCACAGGCCTACGAGCAGTACTTC.

The V and J genes are TRBV12-3 or TRBV12-4 and TRBJ2-5, with 8 bases fitting TRBD2. This CDR3 comprises 16 residues. V trimming: 4 bases; J trimming: 0 bases; junction bases outside the gene matches: 7. The CDR3 bases are TGTGCCAGCAGTTCATTGATAGCGGGACACCAAGAGACCCAGTACTTC. Its protein product is CASSSLIAGHQETQYF.

There are many counts of this clonotype. The J gene is TRBJ2-1, the V gene TRBV5-4; D is unresolved. Germline CDR1 reads SGHNT; CDR2 reads YYREEE (reference sequence). With 0 bases removed from V and 5 bases from J, the gap between germline ends came to 3 bases. The length of the CDR3 is 12 residues. Here the CDR3 DNA reads TGTGCCAGCAGCTTGGGGGACAATGAGCAGTTCTTC. Encoded protein: CASSLGDNEQFF.

Worth noting for this clonotype: Since a much larger clone is just one base distant, this may be a read error. It is likely a read error, because the conserved phenylalanine at the end of the CDR3 is missing. The genes are TRBV6-5 and TRBJ2-7; D gene uncertain. CDR3 size: 14 residues. The germline V gene encodes CDR1 MNHEY and CDR2 SVGAGI. The V gene lost 4 bases and the J gene lost 3 bases, with 13 bases spanning the gap. In nucleotides, the CDR3 is TGTGCCAGCAGTTCAGACGTTCAGGACTACGAGCAGTACTGC. Translated: CASSSDVQDYEQYC.

In the case of this clonotype: A much larger clonotype is one base distant, so this may be a read error. V and J are TRBV4-3 and TRBJ2-1; 8 bases are a match to TRBD2. Germline V CDR1 and CDR2: LGHNA, YSLEER. This CDR3 is 15 amino acids long. After removal of 0 bases from V and 9 bases from J, the junction contained 7 bases not matched to a gene. The CDR3 protein is CASSQDYGTRGEQFF. The CDR3 DNA follows: TGCGCCAGCAGCCAAGATTACGGGACTAGAGGTGAGCAGTTCTTC.

This clonotype was found a few times. CDR3 amino acids: CASSDTGELFF. CDR3 sequence (DNA): TGTGCCAGCAGCGACACCGGGGAGCTGTTTTTT. The V and J genes are TRBV27 and TRBJ2-2, with D hard to call. V shed 6 bases and J shed 3 bases, with 2 bases lying between them. The CDR3 is 11 amino acids. Looked up from germline, CDR1 is MNHEY and CDR2 is SMNVEV (reference sequence).

With respect to this clonotype: One base away lies a much larger clone, so this may be a sequencing read error. In nucleotides, the CDR3 is TGCGCCAGCAGCTTGTTGGGGGGCGAGGCCGGGGAGGTGTTTTTT. It specifies CASSLLGGEAGEVFF. The rearrangement links TRBV5-1 to TRBJ2-2; D is perhaps TRBD1 or TRBD2 (6 bases each). Germline CDR1 reads SGHRS; CDR2 reads YFSETQ. CDR3 length equals 15 residues. Using reference TRBV5-1 and TRBJ2-2 for the parts outside the CDR3, the full variable domain is KAGVTQTPRYLIKTRGQQVTLSCSPISGHRSVSWYQQTPGQGLQFLFEYFSETQRNKGNFPGRFSGRQFSNSRSEMNVSTLELGDSALYLCASSLLGGEAGEVFFGEGSRLTVL.

Details on this clonotype: A read error may be the cause here, since a much bigger clone is one base away. The chain links TRBV12-3 or TRBV12-4 to TRBJ1-2, with a tentative D call TRBD1 (5 bases). The length of the CDR3 is 14 residues. The germline V and J ends were trimmed by 3 bases and 8 bases, with 16 bases remaining between them. The CDR3 DNA sequence: TGTGCCAGCAGTTTTGGGACCCACGTGGGGGGCTACACCTTC. It specifies CASSFGTHVGGYTF.

In its sample, this clonotype was seen a few times. The V call is TRBV14, the J call TRBJ1-1; perhaps TRBD1 as D (5 bases). V lost 5 bases to trimming and J lost 4 bases, with 17 bases between them. The CDR3 length is 15 residues. Germline V gene data show CDR1 as SGHDN and CDR2 as FVKESK. CDR3 coding DNA: TGTGCCAGCAGCAGAAACCTTAGGGGAGGCACTGAAGCTTTCTTT. This codes for CASSRNLRGGTEAFF.

This clonotype was seen repeatedly, ten times or more. The chain carries TRBV19 and TRBJ2-7, with 8 bases identical to TRBD2. The CDR3 has 14 residues. Per germline, CDR1 LNHDA and CDR2 SQIVND (reference sequence). Trimming took 3 bases from V and 6 from J; bases not matched to a gene: 7. CDR3 sequence (DNA): TGTGCCAGTAGTATTAGCGGGGTAGGTAGCGAGCAGTACTTC. It yields the protein CASSISGVGSEQYF.

This clonotype was detected ten times or more. The chain joins TRBV19 to TRBJ2-7; 8 bases are a match to TRBD2. V lost 9 bases to trimming and J lost 4 bases; unmatched junction nucleotides: 8. CDR1 LNHDA and CDR2 SQIVND come from the germline V gene (reference sequence). The CDR3 runs 13 residues. Here the CDR3 reads CASSPGTSYEQYF. For the CDR3, the DNA is TGTGCCAGCAGCCCCGGGACTAGTTACGAGCAGTACTTC.

This clonotype has at least ten counts. The V gene is TRBV6-5, the J gene TRBJ2-7, with TRBD2 matching over 7 bases. V dropped 5 bases and J dropped 5; count of bases not matched to a gene: 3. The CDR3 loop spans 12 amino acids. The germline gives CDR1 MNHEY, CDR2 SVGAGI. CDR3: CASSLGGNEQYF. CDR3 nucleotide sequence: TGTGCCAGCAGTCTCGGGGGGAACGAGCAGTACTTC.

This clonotype was picked up one time. The V and J genes are TRBV6-5 and TRBJ2-3; D uncertain. V gave up 7 bases and J gave up 2 bases, with 16 bases separating them. CDR1 MNHEY and CDR2 SVGAGI come from the germline V gene. The CDR3 covers 15 residues. CDR3 sequence reads: CASNHFPNPTDTQYF. The DNA for the CDR3 is TGTGCCAGCAACCACTTTCCGAATCCCACAGATACGCAGTATTTT.

In its sample, this clonotype was seen many times. The rearrangement joins TRBV3-1 to TRBJ2-4, with D unclear. This CDR3 comprises 14 residues. Germline CDR1 is LGHDT and CDR2 is YNNKEL (reference sequence). V dropped 0 bases and J dropped 0 bases, with 3 bases sitting between them. The CDR3 spells CASSQELAKNIQYF. CDR3 bases: TGTGCCAGCAGCCAAGAACTAGCCAAAAACATTCAGTACTTC.

CDR3 bases: TGTGCCAGCAGACAACCACAGGGAGTAGAGAACACCGGGGAGCTGTTTTTT. Its translation: CASRQPQGVENTGELFF. The V and J genes are TRBV28 and TRBJ2-2; the D gene is possibly TRBD1 (6 bases). Germline-derived CDR1 and CDR2 are MDHEN and SYDVKM. This CDR3 contains 17 residues. With 6 bases removed from V and 1 base from J, the gap between germline ends came to 18 bases. The full variable domain, completed using reference TRBV28 and TRBJ2-2, is DVKVTQSSRYLVKRTGEKVFLECVQDMDHENMFWYRQDPGLGLRLIYFSYDVKMKEKGDIPEGYSVSREKKERFSLILESASTNQTSMYLCASRQPQGVENTGELFFGEGSRLTVL.

This clonotype was seen at least ten times. V is TRBV4-2 and J is TRBJ2-7; D is possibly TRBD2 (6 bases). This CDR3 comprises 16 residues. Germline CDR1 is LGHNA and CDR2 is YNFKEQ. V was trimmed by 0 bases and J by 0 bases, leaving 12 bases between them. The CDR3 sequence is CASSQDPAGSSYEQYF. CDR3 coding DNA: TGTGCCAGCAGCCAAGATCCCGCGGGGAGCTCCTACGAGCAGTACTTC.

This clonotype appeared many times. The V call is TRBV15, the J call TRBJ2-1, with 11 bases aligning to TRBD1. Germline CDR1 LNHNV, CDR2 YYDKDF (reference sequence). The CDR3 sequence is 14 residues long. V lost 6 bases and J lost 7; bases outside the gene matches: 5. The CDR3 spells CATSSGTGGNEQFF. In nucleotides, the CDR3 is TGTGCCACCAGTAGTGGGACAGGGGGTAATGAGCAGTTCTTC.